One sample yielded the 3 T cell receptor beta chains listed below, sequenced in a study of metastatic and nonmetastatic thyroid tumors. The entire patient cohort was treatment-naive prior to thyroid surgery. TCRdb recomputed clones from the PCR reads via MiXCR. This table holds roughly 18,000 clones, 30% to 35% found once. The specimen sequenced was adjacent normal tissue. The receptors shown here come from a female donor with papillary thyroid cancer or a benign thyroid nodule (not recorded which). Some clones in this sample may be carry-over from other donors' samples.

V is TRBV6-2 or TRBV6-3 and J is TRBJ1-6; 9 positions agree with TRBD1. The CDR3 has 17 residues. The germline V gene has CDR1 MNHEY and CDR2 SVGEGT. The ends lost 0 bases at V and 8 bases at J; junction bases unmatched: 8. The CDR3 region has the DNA TGTGCCAGCAGTTACTCTCATTTCCGGACAGGGGATTCACCCCTCCACTTT. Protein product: CASSYSHFRTGDSPLHF.

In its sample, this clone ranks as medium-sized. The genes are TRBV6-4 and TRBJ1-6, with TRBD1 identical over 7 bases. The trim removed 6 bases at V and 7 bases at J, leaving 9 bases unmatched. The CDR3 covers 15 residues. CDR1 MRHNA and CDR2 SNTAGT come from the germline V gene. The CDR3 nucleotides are TGTGCCAGCAGGAGGGACAGCGCTATCAATTCACCCCTCCACTTT. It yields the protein CASRRDSAINSPLHF.

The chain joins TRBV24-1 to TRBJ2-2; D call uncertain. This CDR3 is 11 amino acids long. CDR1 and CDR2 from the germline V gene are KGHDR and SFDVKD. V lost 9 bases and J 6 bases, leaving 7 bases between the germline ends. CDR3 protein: CATARSGELFF. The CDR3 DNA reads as TGTGCCACCGCCCGCTCCGGGGAGCTGTTTTTT.